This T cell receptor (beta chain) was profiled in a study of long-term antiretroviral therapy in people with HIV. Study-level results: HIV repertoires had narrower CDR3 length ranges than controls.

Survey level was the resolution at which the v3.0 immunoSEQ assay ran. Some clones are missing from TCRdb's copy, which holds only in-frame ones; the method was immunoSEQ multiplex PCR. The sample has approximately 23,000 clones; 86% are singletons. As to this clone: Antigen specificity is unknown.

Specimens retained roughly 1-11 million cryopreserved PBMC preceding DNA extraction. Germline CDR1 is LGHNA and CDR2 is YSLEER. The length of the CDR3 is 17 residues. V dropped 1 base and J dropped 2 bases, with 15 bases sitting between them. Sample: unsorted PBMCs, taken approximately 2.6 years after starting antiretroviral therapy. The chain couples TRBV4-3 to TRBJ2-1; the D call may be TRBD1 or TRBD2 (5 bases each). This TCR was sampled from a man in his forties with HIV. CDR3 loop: CASSQGGAPAPYNEQFF. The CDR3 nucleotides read TGCGCCAGCAGCCAAGGAGGGGCCCCGGCCCCCTACAATGAGCAGTTCTTC.